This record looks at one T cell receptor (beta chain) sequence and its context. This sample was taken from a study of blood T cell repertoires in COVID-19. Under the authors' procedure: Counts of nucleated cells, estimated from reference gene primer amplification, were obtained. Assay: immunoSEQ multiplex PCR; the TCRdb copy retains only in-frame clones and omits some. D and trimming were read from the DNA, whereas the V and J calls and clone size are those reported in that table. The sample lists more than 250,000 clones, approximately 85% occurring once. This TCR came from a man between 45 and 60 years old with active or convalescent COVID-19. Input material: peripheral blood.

The CDR3 nucleotides are TGTGCCAGCAGCTTAGGGGGAGGTGAGAGCACTGAAGCTTTCTTT. It codes for CASSLGGGESTEAFF. This chain links TRBV7-2 with TRBJ1-1; D not resolved. V shed 1 base and J shed 4 bases, with 13 bases lying between them. The CDR3 consists of 15 residues. The V gene's germline CDR1 is SGHTA and CDR2 FQGNSA.